This T cell receptor beta chain is drawn from a study of blood T cell repertoires in COVID-19. Study-level information: Whether acute or convalescent, the COVID-19 samples came from the United States, Italy and Spain.

In Seattle, patients joined the study during active infection and were tracked longitudinally. Germline CDR1 and CDR2: WSHSY and SAAADI. CDR3 length equals 17 residues. V lost 7 bases and J lost 7; bases outside the gene matches: 12. TCRdb's copy holds only in-frame clones and misses some; the assay was immunoSEQ multiplex PCR. Of hundreds of thousands of clones in the sample, about 91% were seen once. V and J are TRBV10-2 and TRBJ2-2, with 13 nucleotides matching TRBD2. This receptor was obtained from a man aged 18-30 years with COVID-19, enrolled during active disease. The sample consisted of peripheral blood. The CDR3 DNA reads as TGCGCCAGCAATCTCCGACTAGCGGGGGGAGGCGGCGGGGAGCTGTTTTTT. This translates into CASNLRLAGGGGGELFF.